This T cell receptor beta chain was sequenced during a study of T cell responses to AZD1222 COVID-19 vaccine. Clones were sequenced by immunoSEQ multiplex PCR, and TCRdb holds only the in-frame ones, with some missing. This table has tens of thousands of clones, around 80% appearing once. The specimen comprised peripheral blood, sampled on day 0 of AZD1222 vaccination. This clonotype was obtained from an adult in good health.

In DNA, the CDR3 is TGTGCCAGCTCAAGTGAGGTCGGAGCTCGAAACACCATATATTTT. The encoded protein is CASSSEVGARNTIYF. This sequence joins TRBV18 and TRBJ1-3; D not resolved. The CDR3 is made up of 15 amino acids. The germline CDR1 and CDR2 sequences are KGHSH and LQKENI. Trimming stripped 5 bases from V and 5 bases from J, with 16 bases between.